The present TCR beta chain was sequenced within a study of OX40 agonist ivuxolimab in advanced cancers. Regarding the study as a whole: CD4+ T cells averaged fewer expanded clones than CD8+ T cells.

Profiled with immunoSEQ multiplex PCR; TCRdb holds only in-frame clones, not every one. The data show tens of thousands of clones, about 93% seen once. Points on this clone: The antigen is unknown.

Germline V lookup: CDR1 MDHEN, CDR2 SYDVKM. Deletions cut 4 bases from V and 6 bases from J, with 9 bases between. The CDR3 is 13 amino acids. The clonotype comes from an adult with an advanced solid tumor such as melanoma, head and neck, liver or kidney cancer. The V call is TRBV28, the J call TRBJ1-4; D is perhaps TRBD1 (5 bases). Sequencing was performed on CD4+ or CD8+ T cells sorted from blood, taken in a trial of the OX40 agonist ivuxolimab. DNA of the CDR3: TGTGCCAGCAGTTCCGGGGGGGATGAAAAACTGTTTTTT. Its protein product is CASSSGGDEKLFF.